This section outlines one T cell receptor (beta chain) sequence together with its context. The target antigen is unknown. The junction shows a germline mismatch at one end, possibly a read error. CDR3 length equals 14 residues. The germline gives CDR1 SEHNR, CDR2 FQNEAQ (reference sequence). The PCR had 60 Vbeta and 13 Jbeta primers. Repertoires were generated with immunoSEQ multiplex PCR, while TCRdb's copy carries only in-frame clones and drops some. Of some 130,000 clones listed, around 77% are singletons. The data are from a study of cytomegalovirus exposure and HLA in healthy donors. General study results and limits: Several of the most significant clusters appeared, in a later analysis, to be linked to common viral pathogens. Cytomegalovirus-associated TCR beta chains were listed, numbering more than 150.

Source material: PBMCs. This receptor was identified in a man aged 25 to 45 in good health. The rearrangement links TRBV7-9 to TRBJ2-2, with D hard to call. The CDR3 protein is CSSSLSASSGELFF. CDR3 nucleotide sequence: TGTTCCAGCAGCTTAAGTGCAAGCTCCGGGGAGCTGTTTTTT.